This T cell receptor beta chain originates from a study of T-cell memory formation after mild COVID-19. At the level of the study: There were largely donor-specific TCR clusters.

This clonotype was recorded many times. The CDR3 has 16 amino acids. V shed 5 bases, J shed 2 bases, and the junction held 4 bases outside the gene matches. CDR1 and CDR2 (germline): SEHNR, FQNEAQ (reference sequence). TCRdb called the 5' RACE reads again in MiXCR, with one record for every CDR3 protein. The table lists more than 120,000 distinct CDR3 sequences, approximately 6% of them singletons. The V call is TRBV7-9, the J call TRBJ2-1; TRBD2 matches at 12 bases. This sequence was found in an adult woman who had mild COVID-19 (a few samples of this study predate the infection). Cell type and time point are not known. Sequenced: PBMCs or a T cell subset sorted from them (not recorded which). CDR3 sequence reads: CASSRLAGVTYNEQFF. The CDR3 nucleotides read TGTGCCAGCAGCCGACTAGCGGGAGTCACCTACAATGAGCAGTTCTTC.